This T cell receptor (beta chain) was captured by sequencing in a study of cytomegalovirus exposure and HLA in healthy donors. In the study overall: Later, an analysis reported that the 130 or so validation repertoires had used the same platform as the roughly 720 first-cohort repertoires.

These donors were members of the approximately 110-subject validation cohort, a group separate from the roughly 670-subject first cohort. Produced via immunoSEQ multiplex PCR; TCRdb's table is partial and in-frame only. The sample carries about 130,000 clones, about 94% recorded once. The V gene lost 2 bases and the J gene lost 0 bases, with 11 bases spanning the gap. Germline V lookup: CDR1 SGHVS, CDR2 FNYEAQ. The CDR3 spans 16 residues. The chain links TRBV7-6 to TRBJ2-1, with a weak D call TRBD1 (5 bases). The clonotype comes from a man aged 18-30 years in good health and CMV-seropositive. Sequencing was done on a sample of PBMCs. The DNA of the CDR3 is TGTGCCAGCAGCTTAAGGGGATCGGGCTCCTACAATGAGCAGTTCTTC. Residues: CASSLRGSGSYNEQFF.